These 23 T cell receptor beta chains originate from one sample sequenced in a study of blood T cell repertoires in COVID-19 (dated by TCRdb to about 2020). The library was produced with the immunoSEQ multiplex PCR assay. TCRdb retrieved this table from immuneACCESS and kept in-frame rearrangements only. Not all clones are present; in checked studies, unresolved V genes account for under half, and no reason is known for the remainder. For this sample the table gives just over 95,000 clones, of which roughly 80% were detected only once. The ten largest clones represent around 19% of the sample. Sequenced input: peripheral blood. Receptors originate from an elderly man with acute or convalescent COVID-19.

This clone was seen a few times. V and J are TRBV2 and TRBJ2-1; tentatively, D is TRBD2 (6 bases). Trimming left V 4 bases short and J 3 bases short, with 16 bases between. Per germline, CDR1 SNHLY and CDR2 FYNNEI. The CDR3 is 16 amino acids. The CDR3 DNA reads TGTGCCAGCAGTGCGTCGCGGGGAATGTACTACAATGAGCAGTTCTTC. Translation gives CASSASRGMYYNEQFF.

DNA for the CDR3: TGTGCCAGCAGTTACGGACTAGCAGATAGATACGAGCAGTACTTC. This codes for CASSYGLADRYEQYF. The genes are TRBV6-6 and TRBJ2-7, with 8 bases fitting TRBD2. The CDR3 runs to 15 residues. CDR1 and CDR2 from the germline V gene are MNHNY and SVGAGI (reference sequence). V lost 2 bases to trimming and J lost 4 bases; unmatched junction nucleotides: 7.

The chain carries TRBV19 and TRBJ2-7, with D perhaps matching TRBD1 (6 bases). CDR3 length equals 12 residues. V was trimmed by 8 bases and J by 1 base, leaving 9 bases between them. In germline, CDR1 is LNHDA, CDR2 SQIVND (reference sequence). The CDR3 sequence is CASGDTSYEQYF. CDR3 DNA sequence: TGTGCCAGTGGGGACACTTCCTACGAGCAGTACTTC.

This clone was detected a few times. The chain employs TRBV7-8 and TRBJ1-2, with D hard to call. This CDR3 region has 14 residues. Germline CDR1 is SGHVS and CDR2 is FQNEAQ. V lost 1 base and J lost 4, with 10 bases in between. CDR3 region: CASSLGQRIYGYTF. The CDR3, as DNA: TGTGCCAGCAGCTTAGGACAAAGAATCTATGGCTACACCTTC.

This chain joins TRBV2 and TRBJ1-3; TRBD1 might be the D (5 bases). Looked up from germline, CDR1 is SNHLY and CDR2 is FYNNEI. Trimming took 9 bases from V and 4 from J, leaving 13 bases between them. The CDR3 sequence is 13 residues long. The CDR3 nucleotides are TGTGCCAGGGGGGGACTGGCAGGAAACACCATATATTTT. Protein: CARGGLAGNTIYF.

V and J are TRBV5-4 and TRBJ2-7, with D perhaps matching TRBD2 (6 bases). Germline-derived CDR1 and CDR2 are SGHNT and YYREEE (reference sequence). V was clipped by 4 bases and J by 0 bases, with 17 bases between them. The CDR3 is 16 residues long. CDR3 loop: CASSPRRGRSSYEQYF. As DNA, the CDR3 is TGTGCCAGCAGCCCCCGGAGGGGAAGGAGCTCCTACGAGCAGTACTTC.

J is TRBJ2-3 and V is TRBV6-2 or TRBV6-3, with TRBD2 matching over 12 bases. CDR3 length: 15 residues. The J segment lost 5 bases and the V segment lost 2 bases, leaving 2 bases of the junction unmatched. Germline loops: CDR1 MNHEY, CDR2 SVGEGT. This CDR3 is CASSYRGLAGDTQYF. In DNA, the CDR3 is TGTGCCAGCAGTTACAGGGGACTAGCGGGAGATACGCAGTATTTT.

This clone has just a few counts. The chain links TRBV7-9 to TRBJ1-6; D remains ambiguous. V lost 0 bases, J lost 9 bases, and 9 bases lay in between. This CDR3 has 14 residues. Germline assignment: CDR1 SEHNR and CDR2 FQNEAQ (reference sequence). CDR3 in DNA: TGTGCCAGCAGCTTAGCCGGGCGGGGTTCACCCCTCCACTTT. It translates to CASSLAGRGSPLHF.

The genes are TRBV4-3 and TRBJ1-6; a weak D match, TRBD1 (5 bases). Trimming cost V 2 bases and J 7 bases, with 9 bases left between them. This CDR3 spans 14 amino acids. Germline lookup yields CDR1 LGHNA and CDR2 YSLEER. The CDR3 region has the DNA TGCGCCAGCAGCCAAAGGGGTGAGAATTCACCCCTCCACTTT. Translation gives CASSQRGENSPLHF.

The chain has TRBV28 and TRBJ2-3, with TRBD1 identical over 7 bases. Germline V gene data show CDR1 as MDHEN and CDR2 as SYDVKM. The V segment lost 5 bases and the J segment 1 base; nucleotides outside the gene matches: 15. The CDR3 consists of 18 residues. CDR3 residues: CASSSWDSQKQGTDTQYF. The CDR3 DNA is TGTGCCAGCAGTAGCTGGGACAGCCAAAAACAAGGCACAGATACGCAGTATTTT.

This clone has only a few counts. The chain recombines TRBV7-6 with TRBJ2-1, with TRBD2 as a possible D gene (6 bases). The germline V gene encodes CDR1 SGHVS and CDR2 FNYEAQ. CDR3 size: 15 residues. V was cut by 0 bases and J by 8 bases, with 14 bases left in between. The CDR3 coding sequence is TGTGCCAGCAGCTTAGCGGCGGGGCCCCGGGATGAGCAGTTCTTC. Amino acid sequence: CASSLAAGPRDEQFF.

A single count supports this clone. The chain employs TRBV6-6 and TRBJ1-4, with D perhaps matching TRBD1 (5 bases). This CDR3 region has 14 residues. The V and J ends lost 4 bases and 8 bases respectively, with 14 bases between them. The V gene's germline CDR1 is MNHNY and CDR2 SVGAGI (reference sequence). The CDR3 coding sequence is TGTGCCAGCAGTTTACGGGGGAGCAACGAAAAACTGTTTTTT. As protein: CASSLRGSNEKLFF.

The chain uses TRBV6-1 and TRBJ2-7, with TRBD2 as a possible D gene (5 bases). Germline assignment: CDR1 MNHNS and CDR2 SASEGT. The V end lost 1 base, the J end lost 9 bases, and 10 bases lay between the germline ends. The CDR3 covers 12 residues. Here the CDR3 reads CASSEVGSGQYF. CDR3 DNA sequence: TGTGCCAGCAGTGAAGTAGGAAGCGGGCAGTACTTC.

This clone was found once. The V call is TRBV7-8, the J call TRBJ1-4; 9 bases fit TRBD1. There are 14 residues in the CDR3. Germline CDR1 and CDR2: SGHVS and FQNEAQ. The V gene end was trimmed by 7 bases and the J gene end by 6 bases; junction bases not matched to a gene: 6. The CDR3 is CASNPGTGHEKLFF. As DNA, the CDR3 is TGTGCCAGCAACCCCGGGACAGGGCATGAAAAACTGTTTTTT.

This clone was detected once. The chain joins TRBV7-2 to TRBJ2-7; 7 positions agree with TRBD2. Germline lookup yields CDR1 SGHTA and CDR2 FQGNSA. The CDR3 has 15 amino acids. J gave up 2 bases and V 2 bases, and 6 bases lay outside the gene matches. The CDR3 nucleotides read TGTGCCAGCAGCTTACAAAGCGGGGACGCCTACGAGCAGTACTTC. Translation gives CASSLQSGDAYEQYF.

This rearrangement joins TRBV4-3 to TRBJ2-7, with 10 bases fitting TRBD1. CDR1 is LGHNA and CDR2 is YSLEER in the germline V gene. Trimming at V came to 4 bases and at J to 2 bases, leaving 5 bases not matched to a gene. The CDR3 contains 15 residues. The CDR3 protein is CASSRTGTGAYEQYF. CDR3 DNA: TGCGCCAGCAGCCGGACCGGGACAGGGGCCTACGAGCAGTACTTC.

This chain uses TRBV4-3 with TRBJ2-2, with a weak D call TRBD2 (5 bases). This CDR3 is built from 15 residues. The germline gives CDR1 LGHNA, CDR2 YSLEER. V was shortened by 2 bases and J by 6 bases, with 13 bases between the two germline ends. The DNA for the CDR3 is TGCGCCAGCAGCCAAAACGTCGGGGTCGCCGGGGAGCTGTTTTTT. It translates to CASSQNVGVAGELFF.

The rearrangement joins TRBV6-2 or TRBV6-3 to TRBJ2-7; possible D gene TRBD2, 6 bases. The CDR3 loop spans 15 amino acids. Deletions cut 5 bases from V and 1 base from J, with 15 bases between. Germline CDR1 and CDR2: MNHEY and SVGEGT. CDR3 amino acids: CASSTVAGSSYEQYF. The CDR3 nucleotides are TGTGCCAGCAGTACTGTCGCGGGATCTTCCTACGAGCAGTACTTC.

The V call is TRBV12-3 or TRBV12-4, the J call TRBJ2-1; a weak D match, TRBD1 (7 bases). Trimming pared 5 bases from V and 10 bases from J, leaving 12 bases between. The CDR3 loop spans 12 amino acids. The CDR3 here is CASSPQGGEQFF. The CDR3 DNA reads as TGTGCCAGCAGTCCCCAGGGGGGAGAGCAGTTCTTC.

The chain employs TRBV29-1 and TRBJ2-7; unclear D gene. Deletions cut 4 bases from V and 0 bases from J, with 4 bases between. Germline CDR1 is SQVTM and CDR2 is ANQGSEA. The CDR3 totals 11 residues. CDR3 residues: CSVGSSYEQYF. Written as DNA, the CDR3 is TGCAGCGTTGGGAGCTCCTACGAGCAGTACTTC.

The chain joins TRBV11-2 to TRBJ1-3; perhaps TRBD1 as D (6 bases). The CDR3 loop spans 15 amino acids. V gave up 5 bases and J gave up 4 bases, with 15 bases separating them. CDR1 SGHAT and CDR2 FQNNGV come from the germline V gene. The CDR3 here is CASSGGLVLGNTIYF. In DNA, the CDR3 is TGTGCCAGCAGCGGGGGCCTCGTCCTCGGAAACACCATATATTTT.

The CDR3 is CASSLAGLAGLNTGELFF. The CDR3 region has the DNA TGTGCCAGCAGTTTAGCGGGACTAGCGGGCTTGAACACCGGGGAGCTGTTTTTT. The chain carries TRBV28 and TRBJ2-2, with 12 bases identical to TRBD2. The CDR3 sequence is 18 residues long. The J segment lost 1 base and the V segment lost 2 bases, leaving 5 bases of the junction unmatched. Germline V lookup: CDR1 MDHEN, CDR2 SYDVKM.

This clone appeared many times. This rearrangement joins TRBV5-6 to TRBJ2-7, with 8 bases that match TRBD1. Germline V CDR1 and CDR2: SGHDT, YYEEEE. This CDR3 has 14 amino acids. Germline trimming cut 6 bases from V and 5 bases from J; bases unmatched to any gene: 10. As DNA, the CDR3 is TGTGCCAGCAAGCACCGAGGCAGGGGGCACGAGCAGTACTTC. Residues: CASKHRGRGHEQYF. The variable domain in full, with the rest retrieved from reference TRBV5-6 and TRBJ2-7, is DAGVTQSPTHLIKTRGQQVTLRCSPKSGHDTVSWYQQALGQGPQFIFQYYEEEERQRGNFPDRFSGHQFPNYSSELNVNALLLGDSALYLCASKHRGRGHEQYFGPGTRLTVT.